One and the same sample provided the 8 T cell receptor beta chains below, sequenced in a study of blood T cell repertoires in COVID-19. Profiled with immunoSEQ multiplex PCR; TCRdb holds only in-frame clones, not every one. The sample records about 200,000 clones, roughly 82% being singletons. The source material was peripheral blood. These receptors came from a human donor in a cohort sampled during active COVID-19.

The V gene is TRBV10-3, the J gene TRBJ1-1; TRBD1 is a possible D gene (6 bases). Per germline, CDR1 ENHRY and CDR2 SYGVKD. The CDR3 spans 16 residues. V was clipped by 0 bases and J by 5 bases, with 16 bases between them. CDR3: CAISESGTRHRTEAFF. CDR3 nucleotides: TGTGCCATCAGTGAGTCAGGGACAAGACATCGTACTGAAGCTTTCTTT.

CDR3 protein: CATSKDLAGVVTQYF. CDR3 DNA sequence: TGTGCCACCAGCAAAGATCTAGCGGGAGTGGTGACCCAGTACTTC. The V call is TRBV15, the J call TRBJ2-5; 10 positions agree with TRBD2. The length of the CDR3 is 15 residues. The V segment lost 4 bases and the J segment 7 bases; nucleotides outside the gene matches: 9. The V gene's germline CDR1 is LNHNV and CDR2 YYDKDF (reference sequence).

The gene calls are TRBV5-6 and TRBJ2-1; 12 nucleotides align to TRBD1. The CDR3 has 16 amino acids. Germline V gene lookup returns CDR1 SGHDT and CDR2 YYEEEE. Unmatched junction bases numbered 10, after V lost 2 bases and J lost 10 bases. The CDR3 DNA sequence: TGTGCCAGCAGCTTTTCGGGGACAGGGGGCTTTCGCGAGCAGTTCTTC. Residues: CASSFSGTGGFREQFF.

The sample holds one count of this clone. The rearrangement links TRBV19 to TRBJ2-6; D is undetermined. The CDR3 consists of 17 residues. Germline V gene sequence: CDR1 LNHDA, CDR2 SQIVND (reference sequence). V was shortened by 4 bases and J by 1 base, with 14 bases between the two germline ends. CDR3 DNA sequence: TGTGCCAGTAGTAGGGCGCTCAGGCCTTCTGGGGCCAACGTCCTGACTTTC. Amino acid sequence: CASSRALRPSGANVLTF.

The CDR3 reads CASRAGNYGYTF. CDR3 nucleotide sequence: TGTGCCAGCAGGGCAGGGAACTATGGCTACACCTTC. The rearrangement links TRBV2 to TRBJ1-2, with D perhaps matching TRBD1 (5 bases). Germline V gives CDR1 SNHLY, CDR2 FYNNEI. The CDR3 length is 12 residues. Trimming stripped 6 bases from V and 2 bases from J, with 7 bases between.

This clone was seen a few times. The chain recombines TRBV30 with TRBJ1-2, with D hard to call. V was cut by 3 bases and J by 7 bases, with 15 bases left in between. The CDR3 is made up of 13 amino acids. Germline lookup yields CDR1 GTSNPN and CDR2 SVGIG (reference sequence). CDR3 nucleotide sequence: TGTGCCTGGAGCCCAAGGCGGTATAGTGGCTACACCTTC. Translation gives CAWSPRRYSGYTF.

This chain links TRBV18 with TRBJ2-1; TRBD2 matches 10 bases. Germline-derived CDR1 and CDR2 are KGHSH and LQKENI. V was pared by 1 base and J by 7 bases, with 7 bases of the junction left unmatched. The CDR3 consists of 16 residues. Here the CDR3 reads CASSPRASGSQNEQFF. For the CDR3, the DNA is TGTGCCAGCTCACCACGGGCTAGCGGGAGTCAGAATGAGCAGTTCTTC.

J is TRBJ2-3 and V is TRBV14; possible D gene TRBD2, 6 bases. V was clipped by 4 bases and J by 1 base, with 9 bases between them. Germline CDR1 SGHDN, CDR2 FVKESK. This CDR3 region has 14 residues. The CDR3 reads CASSLGRGTDTQYF. The DNA of the CDR3 is TGTGCCAGCAGCCTCGGGAGAGGCACAGATACGCAGTATTTT. Full variable domain (rest looked up from reference TRBV14 and TRBJ2-3): EAGVTQFPSHSVIEKGQTVTLRCDPISGHDNLYWYRRVMGKEIKFLLHFVKESKQDESGMPNNRFLAERTGGTYSTLKVQPAELEDSGVYFCASSLGRGTDTQYFGPGTRLTVL.